This T cell receptor beta chain was recovered during a study of blood T cell repertoires in COVID-19. Study at large: From the United States, Italy and Spain came samples of acute and convalescent COVID-19. Sample material is recorded as cDNA or gDNA derived from T cells, B-cell-depleted T cells, or PBMCs.

Study processing details: Reference gene primer amplification gave estimated nucleated cell counts. Sequenced by immunoSEQ multiplex PCR; TCRdb stores in-frame clones only, minus some. For V, J and clone size, that table is used; D and trimming come from the DNA. The sample has about 91,000 clones, approximately 72% seen once. CDR1 is SGHDN, CDR2 FVKESK, per germline. CDR3 length: 18 residues. V shed 4 bases and J 4 bases; nucleotides not matched to a gene: 14. What was sequenced was peripheral blood. The origin of this receptor is a man between 65 and 79 years old with acute or convalescent COVID-19. The chain uses TRBV14 and TRBJ2-3; 10 bases align to TRBD2. CDR3: CASSPGLADSRLSDTQYF. In DNA form, the CDR3 reads TGTGCCAGCAGCCCCGGACTAGCGGACTCCAGGTTATCAGATACGCAGTATTTT.